These 10 T cell receptor beta chains were all obtained from the same sample, sequenced in a study of blood T cell repertoires in COVID-19. Sequencing was performed with immunoSEQ multiplex PCR; in TCRdb, only in-frame clones are kept and a portion is missing. The sample holds fewer than 200,000 clones; around four fifths are singletons and the top ten take 22%. Sequencing was carried out using peripheral blood. Every receptor here comes from an elderly woman with acute or convalescent COVID-19.

The CDR3 DNA reads TGTGCCAGCAGTGCCTACGGGACAGCCTCTGGAAACACCATATATTTT. The encoded protein is CASSAYGTASGNTIYF. The chain has TRBV28 and TRBJ1-3; 7 bases fit TRBD1. Losses at the gene ends were 5 bases for V and 0 bases for J; bases not matched to a gene: 7. This CDR3 comprises 16 residues. Per germline, CDR1 MDHEN and CDR2 SYDVKM.

This chain joins TRBV12-5 and TRBJ1-5, with TRBD1 matching 9 bases. This CDR3 is 15 amino acids long. Germline trimming cut 5 bases from V and 6 bases from J; bases unmatched to any gene: 8. The germline CDR1 and CDR2 sequences are LGHNT and FRNRAP. In DNA, the CDR3 is TGTGCTAGTGGTGCGGTGACAGGGGGAGGTCAGCCCCAGCATTTT. It specifies CASGAVTGGGQPQHF.

This chain uses TRBV7-2 with TRBJ2-3; TRBD1 is a possible D gene (6 bases). CDR1 and CDR2 from the germline V gene are SGHTA and FQGNSA. Between the trimmed V and J ends, which lost 5 bases and 6 bases, there was a span of 18 bases. The CDR3 runs to 15 residues. The CDR3 is CASSETQGNADTQYF. The CDR3, as DNA: TGTGCCAGCAGCGAAACACAGGGAAATGCGGATACGCAGTATTTT.

V usage is TRBV29-1 and J usage is TRBJ2-7, with 9 bases identical to TRBD2. This CDR3 spans 12 amino acids. Germline CDR1 and CDR2: SQVTM and ANQGSEA. V lost 3 bases to trimming and J lost 6 bases; unmatched junction nucleotides: 3. The CDR3 is CSVDRGGGEQYF. In DNA form, the CDR3 reads TGCAGCGTTGATCGCGGGGGGGGCGAGCAGTACTTC.

This clone showed up just once. This chain joins TRBV19 and TRBJ1-2, with 8 nucleotides matching TRBD1. After removal of 5 bases from V and 8 bases from J, the junction contained 10 bases not matched to a gene. CDR3 length: 14 amino acids. The germline gives CDR1 LNHDA, CDR2 SQIVND (reference sequence). The CDR3 loop reads CASSSSGGLGGYTF. CDR3 DNA: TGTGCCAGTAGTTCATCAGGGGGCCTGGGCGGCTACACCTTC. Together with reference TRBV19 and TRBJ1-2, the CDR3 gives the full variable domain: DGGITQSPKYLFRKEGQNVTLSCEQNLNHDAMYWYRQDPGQGLRLIYYSQIVNDFQKGDIAEGYSVSREKKESFPLTVTSAQKNPTAFYLCASSSSGGLGGYTFGSGTRLTVV.

V gene TRBV7-2 combines with J gene TRBJ2-7; weak D call: TRBD1 (6 bases). V was cut by 5 bases and J by 0 bases, with 11 bases left in between. Germline V gives CDR1 SGHTA, CDR2 FQGNSA. The CDR3 has 14 residues. The CDR3 nucleotides read TGTGCCAGCAGCCGTCGGGACATCTCCTACGAGCAGTACTTC. Protein sequence: CASSRRDISYEQYF.

This clone was detected a few times. The V call is TRBV5-6, the J call TRBJ1-3, with TRBD1 matching over 9 bases. Germline V CDR1 and CDR2: SGHDT, YYEEEE. J lost 4 bases, V lost 4 bases, and 9 bases had no gene match. The CDR3 has 16 amino acids. The CDR3 DNA is TGTGCCAGCAGCCCCGAGGGGACAGGGACCGGAAACACCATATATTTT. This gives the protein CASSPEGTGTGNTIYF.

This clone appeared a few times. The rearrangement joins TRBV9 to TRBJ1-3, with D hard to call. The V gene lost 7 bases and the J gene lost 0 bases, with 8 bases spanning the gap. The CDR3 contains 13 residues. Per germline, CDR1 SGDLS and CDR2 YYNGEE. CDR3 residues: CASAGPSGNTIYF. The CDR3 coding sequence is TGTGCCAGCGCTGGGCCCTCTGGAAACACCATATATTTT.

The V call is TRBV18, the J call TRBJ1-4; D gene unclear. Germline CDR1 and CDR2: KGHSH and LQKENI. The V end was cut by 8 bases, the J end by 0 bases, with 4 bases between. The CDR3 extends over 12 amino acids. The CDR3 loop reads CASLATNEKLFF. The DNA for the CDR3 is TGTGCCAGCCTTGCAACTAATGAAAAACTGTTTTTT. Full variable domain (rest looked up from reference TRBV18 and TRBJ1-4): NAGVMQNPRHLVRRRGQEARLRCSPMKGHSHVYWYRQLPEEGLKFMVYLQKENIIDESGMPKERFSAEFPKEGPSILRIQQVVRGDSAAYFCASLATNEKLFFGSGTQLSVL.

This clone was found a few times. CDR3 coding DNA: TGCGCCAGCAGCCAAGATGGGACAGACGAGCAGTACTTC. This gives the protein CASSQDGTDEQYF. The chain has TRBV4-3 and TRBJ2-7; 7 bases map to TRBD1. V shed 0 bases, J shed 5 bases, and the junction held 1 base outside the gene matches. This CDR3 has 13 amino acids. The V gene's germline CDR1 is LGHNA and CDR2 YSLEER.